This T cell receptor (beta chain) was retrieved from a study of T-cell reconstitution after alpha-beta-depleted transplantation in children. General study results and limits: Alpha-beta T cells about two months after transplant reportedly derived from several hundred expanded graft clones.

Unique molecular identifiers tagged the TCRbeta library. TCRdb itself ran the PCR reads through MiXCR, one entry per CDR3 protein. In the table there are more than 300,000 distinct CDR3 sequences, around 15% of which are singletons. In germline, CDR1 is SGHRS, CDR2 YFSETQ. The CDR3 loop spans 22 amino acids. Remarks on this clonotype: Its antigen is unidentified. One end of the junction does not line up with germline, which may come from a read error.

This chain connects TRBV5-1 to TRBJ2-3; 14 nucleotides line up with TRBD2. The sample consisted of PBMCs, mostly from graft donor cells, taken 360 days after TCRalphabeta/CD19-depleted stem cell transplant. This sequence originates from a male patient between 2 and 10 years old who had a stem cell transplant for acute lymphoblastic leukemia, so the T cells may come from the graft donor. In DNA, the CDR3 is TGCGCCAGCAGCTTCCACCCACAGGGACTAGCGGGAGCCGGTGTTGGCACAGATGCGCAGTATTTT. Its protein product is CASSFHPQGLAGAGVGTDAQYF.